Detailed here is one TCR beta chain. The germline CDR1 and CDR2 sequences are LNHDA and SQIVND (reference sequence). V shed 4 bases and J 4 bases; nucleotides not matched to a gene: 3. CDR3 size: 13 residues. The assay was immunoSEQ multiplex PCR, and TCRdb's table has in-frame clones only and misses some. Found here are more than 50,000 clones, roughly 89% of them singletons; the top ten hold about 12%. The data belong to a study of OX40 agonist ivuxolimab in advanced cancers. Study overall: Patients' therapy was ivuxolimab, an antibody that acts as an agonist of OX40 (CD134).

The chain recombines TRBV19 with TRBJ1-2, with 7 bases lining up with TRBD1. The TCR was taken from an adult with an advanced solid tumor such as melanoma, head and neck, liver or kidney cancer. This sample comprised CD4+ or CD8+ T cells sorted from blood, obtained in a trial of the OX40 agonist ivuxolimab. CDR3 sequence (DNA): TGTGCCAGTAGTACAGGGGGGGCCTATGGCTACACCTTC. It yields the protein CASSTGGAYGYTF.